This TCR beta chain was identified in a study of shared clonotypes between healthy human individuals. This clone occurred a few times. Its antigen is unidentified. Sorted-subset replicate PCR reactions were performed with about 200 ng DNA, corresponding to tens of thousands of T cell genomes. The method was immunoSEQ multiplex PCR; TCRdb's version includes in-frame clones alone and lacks a portion of them. The repertoire consists of around 1,900,000 clones, with 93% occurring once and the leading ten covering about 1.7%. V lost 4 bases, J lost 3 bases, and 8 bases stayed unmatched. This CDR3 region has 16 residues. The germline V gene has CDR1 SGHRS and CDR2 YFSETQ. Study observations and caveats: When naive CD4 clonotypes were compared across four donors, roughly 4.9% were shared. Naive subsets usually exceeded memory subsets in estimated richness. Relative to their counterparts shared across all four donors, non-shared clonotypes exhibited diminished generation probabilities.

CD45RO-negative CD8 cells positively selected for CCR7 made up the naive population, which excluded terminally differentiated effector memory CD45RA+ cells. The sequence was obtained from a man aged 18 to 29 in good health. Some clones in this sample may be carry-over from other donors' samples. Sequenced sample: naive CD8+ T cells from PBMCs. The gene calls are TRBV5-1 and TRBJ1-1, with 11 bases fitting TRBD1. In nucleotides, the CDR3 is TGCGCCAGCAGCCCACGGACAGGGGGCGTTGACACTGAAGCTTTCTTT. Translation: CASSPRTGGVDTEAFF.